The rows below give T cell receptor beta chains drawn from one sample of a study of cytomegalovirus exposure and HLA in healthy donors. Assay used: immunoSEQ multiplex PCR; TCRdb lists only in-frame clones, some missing. The table has about 140,000 clones, around three quarters seen once; the top ten hold under 7.5%. Sequencing input: PBMCs. The receptors were gathered from a man in his forties or fifties in good health and CMV-seropositive. Both conserved end residues are part of each CDR3. D genes are given only for firm matches. Clone size is shown for a subset of rows, as once, few, many or a class of expanded clone.

few	TRBV14	NA	TRBJ2-7	TGTGCCAGCAGCCCCTCAAGGGGCAAGCTCTCCTACGAGCAGTACTTC	CASSPSRGKLSYEQYF
NA	TRBV13	NA	TRBJ1-1	TGTGCCAGCAGCCATAACACTGAAGCTTTCTTT	CASSHNTEAFF
few	TRBV5-4	NA	TRBJ2-7	TGTGCCAGCAGCTTGGGGAGGGGGGGATACGAGCAGTACTTC	CASSLGRGGYEQYF
NA	TRBV30	TRBD1	TRBJ1-2	TGTGCCTGGACAGCACAGGGGTATGGCTACACCTTC	CAWTAQGYGYTF
NA	TRBV7-9	TRBD2	TRBJ2-7	TGTGCCAGCAGTTCCGCACTAGCGGGAGTCAGCTCCTACGAGCAGTACTTC	CASSSALAGVSSYEQYF
NA	TRBV19	TRBD1	TRBJ2-2	TGTGCCAGTAGTATAGCCCGACAGGGGGGCACCGGGGAGCTGTTTTTT	CASSIARQGGTGELFF
NA	TRBV28	TRBD1	TRBJ1-2	TGTGCCAGCGGGGGGACAGGGGTAAATAACTATGGCTACACCTTC	CASGGTGVNNYGYTF
once	TRBV7-2	TRBD1	TRBJ2-7	TGTGCCAGCAGCCTGGCCCCCGGGACAGGGGGCTACGAGCAGTACTTC	CASSLAPGTGGYEQYF
NA	TRBV30	NA	TRBJ1-3	TGTGCCTGGAGTGTACTAGAGGGAGTGGGGACCATATATTTT	CAWSVLEGVGTIYF
NA	TRBV30	NA	TRBJ2-3	TGTGCCTGGAGGCAATCAGGGGCCCCCGGGGATACGCAGTATTTT	CAWRQSGAPGDTQYF
once	TRBV5-1	NA	TRBJ1-4	TGCGCCAGCAGCGCCGACAGGCCCTCGAATGAAAAACTGTTTTTT	CASSADRPSNEKLFF
NA	TRBV7-9	TRBD1	TRBJ2-7	TGTGCCAGCAGCGCTGGACAGGGGTCCTACGAGCAGTACTTC	CASSAGQGSYEQYF
NA	TRBV28	NA	TRBJ2-5	TGTGCCAGCAGTTTTAGGAGGGGCTTCGCAGAGACCCAGTACTTC	CASSFRRGFAETQYF
NA	TRBV13	NA	TRBJ2-7	TGTGCCAGCAGCTTGGAGGGCTCCTACGAGCAGTACTTC	CASSLEGSYEQYF
NA	TRBV29-1	TRBD1	TRBJ2-3	TGCAGCGTTGTACCGCGACAGGGAAGAGGGACAGATACGCAGTATTTT	CSVVPRQGRGTDTQYF
NA	TRBV2	TRBD1	TRBJ2-2	TGTGCCAGCAGTCGGACAGGGCGGGGCACCGGGGAGCTGTTTTTT	CASSRTGRGTGELFF
NA	TRBV6-5	NA	TRBJ2-2	TGTGCCAGCAGTTATACGGGGAGCAAGGCTCGGCTGTTTTTT	CASSYTGSKARLFF
NA	TRBV11-2	NA	TRBJ1-5	TGTGCCAGCAGCTTTAATGGGGGGGGTCGCGGCAATCAGCCCCAGCATTTT	CASSFNGGGRGNQPQHF
few	TRBV29-1	TRBD1	TRBJ2-7	TGCAGCGTACGGGACAGTTCTTCGCCCTACGAGCAGTACTTC	CSVRDSSSPYEQYF
NA	TRBV27	NA	TRBJ2-1	TGTGCCAGCAGTTTCCAGGGTGGCAATGAGCAGTTCTTC	CASSFQGGNEQFF
NA	TRBV6-6	NA	TRBJ2-3	TGTGCCAGCAGTTACGGTGACAAAAGCACAGATACGCAGTATTTT	CASSYGDKSTDTQYF
NA	TRBV9	NA	TRBJ2-5	TGTGCCAGCAGCTCTCCCTCACCCGACAGATACCAAGAGACCCAGTACTTC	CASSSPSPDRYQETQYF
NA	TRBV13	NA	TRBJ2-5	TGTGCCAGCAGCTTAAGCAGGATAGAGACCCAGTACTTC	CASSLSRIETQYF
NA	TRBV4-1	NA	TRBJ2-1	TGCGCCAGCAGCCAAGTCCTCTTGGGTGGGACAGAGCAGTTCTTC	CASSQVLLGGTEQFF
NA	TRBV5-1	NA	TRBJ1-1	TGCGCCAGCAGCTTGGGGGGAGGGGTCACTGAAGCTTTCTTT	CASSLGGGVTEAFF
once	TRBV30	NA	TRBJ1-2	TGTGCCTGGAGTGTAGGGCAGGGGCGAAACTATGGCTACACCTTC	CAWSVGQGRNYGYTF
NA	TRBV7-9	NA	TRBJ1-1	TGTGCCAGCAGCCCGGGGGAAACTGAAGCTTTCTTT	CASSPGETEAFF
NA	TRBV11-2	TRBD1	TRBJ2-7	TGTGCCAGCAGCCCAGGGACAGGCTACGAGCAGTACTTC	CASSPGTGYEQYF
NA	TRBV29-1	NA	TRBJ2-2	TGCAGCGTTGAGGGGCGGGACCTTCAAGGGGAGCTGTTTTTT	CSVEGRDLQGELFF
NA	TRBV6-5	NA	TRBJ1-6	TGTGCCAGCAGTTCGGTCATGGGCAGCCTTAATTCACCCCTCCACTTT	CASSSVMGSLNSPLHF
once	TRBV10-2	NA	TRBJ1-6	TGCGCCAGCAGTGATTCGAGAGAATATAATTCACCCCTCCACTTT	CASSDSREYNSPLHF
NA	TRBV5-6	TRBD2	TRBJ2-7	TGTGCCAGCAGCTTGGCCCGCGGGGGATCCTACGAGCAGTACTTC	CASSLARGGSYEQYF
NA	TRBV4-3	NA	TRBJ2-1	TGCGCCAGCAGCCAGAAGACAGGTTTTTTTTCCTACAATGAGCAGTTCTTC	CASSQKTGFFSYNEQFF
NA	TRBV15	TRBD1	TRBJ1-5	TGTGCCACCAGCAGCCGGACAGGACGAAGCCAGCATTTT	CATSSRTGRSQHF
NA	TRBV28	TRBD2	TRBJ2-1	TGTGCCAGCGTTAGCGGGGGCCCTTACAATGAGCAGTTCTTC	CASVSGGPYNEQFF
NA	TRBV5-1	TRBD1	TRBJ1-4	TGCGCCAGCAGCCTCGACAGGGAATCTACTAATGAAAAACTGTTTTTT	CASSLDRESTNEKLFF
NA	TRBV27	NA	TRBJ1-4	TGTGCCAGCAAACAACAGGGTAAAAATGAAAAACTGTTTTTT	CASKQQGKNEKLFF
NA	TRBV18	NA	TRBJ1-1	TGTGCCAGCTCACCTTCGTGGGGGGGAACTGAAGCTTTCTTT	CASSPSWGGTEAFF
once	TRBV9	NA	TRBJ1-2	TGTGCCAGCAGCTTAGGGCAGGGTGCTAACTATGGCTACACCTTC	CASSLGQGANYGYTF